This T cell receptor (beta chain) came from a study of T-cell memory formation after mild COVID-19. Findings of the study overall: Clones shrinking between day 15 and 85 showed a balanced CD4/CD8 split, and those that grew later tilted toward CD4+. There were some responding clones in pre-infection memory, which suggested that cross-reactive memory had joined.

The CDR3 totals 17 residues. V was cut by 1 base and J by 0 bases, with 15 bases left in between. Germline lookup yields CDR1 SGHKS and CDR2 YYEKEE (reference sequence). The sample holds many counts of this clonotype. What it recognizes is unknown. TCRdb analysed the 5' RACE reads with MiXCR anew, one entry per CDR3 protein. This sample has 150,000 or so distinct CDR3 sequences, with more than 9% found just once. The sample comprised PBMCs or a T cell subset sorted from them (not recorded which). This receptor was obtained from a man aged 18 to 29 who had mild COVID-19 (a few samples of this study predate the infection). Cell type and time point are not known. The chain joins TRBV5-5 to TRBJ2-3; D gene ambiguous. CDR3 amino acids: CASSLRLGALSTDTQYF. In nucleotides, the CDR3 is TGTGCCAGCAGCTTGCGGCTTGGCGCCCTCAGCACAGATACGCAGTATTTT.